These 28 T cell receptor beta chains share one sample of origin, sequenced in a study of CD8 T cells in Susac syndrome. The RNA, 0.5 to 1 ug, was put through reverse transcription using random hexamers. Via MiXCR, TCRdb re-called the immunoSEQ multiplex PCR reads, giving one row per CDR3 protein. The profile shows some 200,000 distinct CDR3 sequences, approximately 94% of them singletons. Sequences were obtained from CD4+ T cells from PBMCs. The receptors originated from a human donor with Susac syndrome.

V usage is TRBV30 and J usage is TRBJ1-3; no clear D. The CDR3 runs to 13 residues. The V gene's germline CDR1 is GTSNPN and CDR2 SVGIG (reference sequence). The ends were cut back, 1 base at V and 7 bases at J, with 11 bases in the middle. CDR3 residues: CAWSATIRNTIYF. The CDR3 nucleotides read TGTGCCTGGAGTGCCACTATTAGGAACACCATATATTTT.

This clonotype occurred once. The V and J genes are TRBV7-3 and TRBJ2-5; 8 bases are shared with TRBD2. Germline loops: CDR1 SGHTA, CDR2 FQGTGA. There are 14 residues in the CDR3. Trimming took 4 bases from V and 5 from J; bases not matched to a gene: 6. The CDR3: CASSSRGGRETQYF. The CDR3 DNA reads as TGTGCCAGCAGCTCCCGCGGGGGGAGGGAGACCCAGTACTTC.

This clonotype was detected a few times. This chain uses TRBV7-8 with TRBJ1-1; D possibly corresponds to TRBD1 (5 bases). V was clipped by 5 bases and J by 5 bases, with 12 bases between them. From germline, CDR1 is SGHVS and CDR2 FQNEAQ. This CDR3 region has 13 residues. The CDR3 DNA sequence: TGTGCCAGCAGCCAGACAGAAAGGACTGAAGCTTTCTTT. This encodes CASSQTERTEAFF. Together with reference TRBV7-8 and TRBJ1-1, the CDR3 gives the full variable domain: GAGVSQSPRYKVAKRGQDVALRCDPISGHVSLFWYQQALGQGPEFLTYFQNEAQLDKSGLPSDRFFAERPEGSVSTLKIQRTQQEDSAVYLCASSQTERTEAFFGQGTRLTVV.

The J gene is TRBJ2-1, the V gene TRBV12-3 or TRBV12-4, with 11 bases identical to TRBD2. Germline trimming cut 7 bases from V and 10 bases from J; bases unmatched to any gene: 12. The CDR3 runs 15 residues. This CDR3 is CASTLYSGGVREQFF. As DNA, the CDR3 is TGTGCCAGCACCCTGTATAGCGGGGGGGTAAGAGAGCAGTTCTTC.

This clonotype occurred once. This chain connects TRBV9 to TRBJ2-2, with D perhaps matching TRBD1 (6 bases). The CDR3 sequence is 13 residues long. Germline CDR1 reads SGDLS; CDR2 reads YYNGEE. The ends were cut back, 4 bases at V and 7 bases at J, with 11 bases in the middle. The CDR3 is CASSQSGVGELFF. In DNA, the CDR3 is TGTGCCAGCAGCCAATCAGGGGTCGGGGAGCTGTTTTTT. The complete variable domain, with remaining parts taken from reference TRBV9 and TRBJ2-2, reads DSGVTQTPKHLITATGQRVTLRCSPRSGDLSVYWYQQSLDQGLQFLIQYYNGEERAKGNILERFSAQQFPDLHSELNLSSLELGDSALYFCASSQSGVGELFFGEGSRLTVL.

This chain uses TRBV29-1 with TRBJ2-1; 9 bases fit TRBD2. Germline CDR1 reads SQVTM; CDR2 reads ANQGSEA. CDR3 length: 12 residues. The V segment lost 8 bases and the J segment 6 bases; nucleotides outside the gene matches: 5. The CDR3 coding sequence is TGCAGCTTCTTAGCGGGGGTCAATGAGCAGTTCTTC. This codes for CSFLAGVNEQFF.

The chain employs TRBV7-2 and TRBJ1-5; D remains unclear. Germline assignment: CDR1 SGHTA and CDR2 FQGNSA. The CDR3 runs to 15 residues. V lost 5 bases, J lost 0 bases, and 11 bases lay in between. CDR3 sequence reads: CASSPRWNSNQPQHF. The CDR3 DNA is TGTGCCAGCAGCCCGAGGTGGAATAGCAATCAGCCCCAGCATTTT. The entire variable domain, with the rest obtained from reference TRBV7-2 and TRBJ1-5, is as follows: GAGVSQSPSNKVTEKGKDVELRCDPISGHTALYWYRQSLGQGLEFLIYFQGNSAPDKSGLPSDRFSAERTGGSVSTLTIQRTQQEDSAVYLCASSPRWNSNQPQHFGDGTRLSIL.

The J gene is TRBJ1-1, the V gene TRBV12-3 or TRBV12-4; 9 bases fit TRBD1. With V trimmed by 5 bases and J by 6 bases, 4 bases remained unmatched. CDR3 length: 13 residues. The CDR3 nucleotides are TGTGCCAGCAGTCTGCGACAGGGGGCTGAAGCTTTCTTT. It specifies CASSLRQGAEAFF.

The chain has TRBV6-2 or TRBV6-3 and TRBJ2-5, with 10 positions matching TRBD1. The junction had 7 bases not matched to a gene; V was cut back by 5 bases and J by 4 bases. Germline CDR1 MNHEY, CDR2 SVGEGT. CDR3 length: 15 amino acids. The CDR3 sequence: CASSHRDRGGETQYF. The CDR3 DNA reads as TGTGCCAGCAGTCATAGGGACAGGGGTGGAGAGACCCAGTACTTC.

The rearrangement joins TRBV3-1 to TRBJ1-1; tentatively, D is TRBD1 (5 bases). The germline V and J ends were trimmed by 3 bases and 10 bases, with 15 bases remaining between them. From germline, CDR1 is LGHDT and CDR2 YNNKEL (reference sequence). The CDR3 spans 13 residues. CDR3 sequence: CASSQAGSGVAFF. The CDR3 DNA reads as TGTGCCAGCAGCCAGGCGGGATCGGGGGTAGCTTTCTTT.

CDR3 region: CASGLVLGGPPYEQYF. In DNA, the CDR3 is TGTGCTAGTGGTTTGGTACTCGGGGGGCCGCCCTACGAGCAGTACTTC. The chain couples TRBV12-5 to TRBJ2-7, with a weak D call TRBD2 (7 bases). Trimming left V 0 bases short and J 2 bases short, with 14 bases between. Germline V gene lookup returns CDR1 LGHNT and CDR2 FRNRAP. The length of the CDR3 is 16 residues.

This clonotype was recorded only once. The chain uses TRBV11-2 and TRBJ2-7; tentative D call: TRBD1 (5 bases). Trimming removed 6 bases from V and 0 bases from J, with 12 bases in between. Germline V gives CDR1 SGHAT, CDR2 FQNNGV. The CDR3 is made up of 14 amino acids. In nucleotides, the CDR3 is TGTGCCAGCAGTTTCCAGGGCGACTCCTACGAGCAGTACTTC. Protein: CASSFQGDSYEQYF.

The chain uses TRBV5-1 and TRBJ2-3; 8 bases map to TRBD1. Looked up from germline, CDR1 is SGHRS and CDR2 is YFSETQ. This CDR3 has 16 residues. V was pared by 0 bases and J by 5 bases, with 8 bases of the junction left unmatched. In nucleotides, the CDR3 is TGCGCCAGCAGCTTGGGATGGACAGGGACAGGAGATACGCAGTATTTT. It yields the protein CASSLGWTGTGDTQYF.

V is TRBV27 and J is TRBJ2-2, with 7 bases that match TRBD1. The V and J ends lost 10 bases and 6 bases, in that order; junction bases with no gene match: 14. The CDR3 runs 15 residues. CDR1 and CDR2 from the germline V gene are MNHEY and SMNVEV (reference sequence). The CDR3 spells CATTSGGQLAGELFF. CDR3 nucleotide sequence: TGTGCCACCACCAGTGGGGGACAGCTAGCCGGGGAGCTGTTTTTT.

The chain links TRBV6-2 or TRBV6-3 to TRBJ1-2; no firm D call. CDR3 length: 15 amino acids. V was pared by 6 bases and J by 0 bases, with 14 bases between. The germline V gene has CDR1 MNHEY and CDR2 SVGEGT. Written as DNA, the CDR3 is TGTGCCAGCAGCACCCCCAGAGGCACTAACTATGGCTACACCTTC. Residues: CASSTPRGTNYGYTF.

This clonotype is a singleton in its sample. The rearrangement joins TRBV29-1 to TRBJ2-5; TRBD2 matches at 8 bases. Germline trimming cut 4 bases from V and 4 bases from J; bases unmatched to any gene: 11. The V gene's germline CDR1 is SQVTM and CDR2 ANQGSEA. The CDR3 spans 15 residues. The CDR3 bases are TGCAGCGTTGTACCCGGCGGGGGGCCACTAGAGACCCAGTACTTC. Translated, it gives CSVVPGGGPLETQYF.

This clonotype was recorded once. This chain connects TRBV12-3 or TRBV12-4 to TRBJ2-3, with 9 positions matching TRBD1. This CDR3 is 14 amino acids long. J lost 5 bases, V lost 6 bases, and 6 bases had no gene match. CDR3 amino acids: CASRNRGLVDTQYF. The CDR3 DNA reads TGTGCCAGCAGAAACAGGGGGCTTGTAGATACGCAGTATTTT.

The chain is built from TRBV2 and TRBJ2-5, with D possibly matching TRBD1 (6 bases). V was cut by 6 bases and J by 9 bases, with 23 bases left in between. Germline loops: CDR1 SNHLY, CDR2 FYNNEI. CDR3 length equals 15 residues. The CDR3 DNA reads TGTGCCAGCAGGGCACAGGGAGCTCCTCTTTTAGCCCAGTACTTC. It translates to CASRAQGAPLLAQYF.

This chain connects TRBV27 to TRBJ2-7; D might be TRBD1 (6 bases). Germline values: CDR1 MNHEY, CDR2 SMNVEV (reference sequence). CDR3 length equals 13 residues. V was pared by 6 bases and J by 5 bases, with 14 bases between. CDR3 region: CASRQQGMNEQYF. The CDR3 nucleotides are TGTGCCAGCAGACAACAGGGAATGAACGAGCAGTACTTC.

The chain links TRBV20-1 to TRBJ1-5; no definite D call. The CDR3 is 12 residues long. V lost 5 bases and J lost 0, with 5 bases in between. CDR1 and CDR2 from the germline V gene are DFQATT and SNEGSKA (reference sequence). This chain's CDR3 is CSADNSNQPQHF. The CDR3 DNA is TGCAGTGCTGACAATAGCAATCAGCCCCAGCATTTT.

This chain joins TRBV30 and TRBJ1-6; a weak D match, TRBD1 (5 bases). The CDR3 has 15 residues. V was clipped by 0 bases and J by 7 bases, with 13 bases between them. The V gene's germline CDR1 is GTSNPN and CDR2 SVGIG (reference sequence). The CDR3 nucleotides read TGTGCCTGGAGTGTCCAGGGAAGTCTGAATTCACCCCTCCACTTT. It is translated as CAWSVQGSLNSPLHF.

Regarding this clonotype: Because the CDR3 is missing its conserved closing phenylalanine or tryptophan, this is likely a read error. The rearrangement links TRBV6-1 to TRBJ1-1; D is uncertain. Trimming took off 6 bases at V and 4 bases at J, with 15 bases between the two ends. Germline values: CDR1 MNHNS, CDR2 SASEGT. The CDR3 totals 14 residues. The CDR3 sequence is CASRVNPGSTEAFL. CDR3 in DNA: TGTGCCAGCAGAGTCAATCCGGGGAGCACTGAAGCTTTCCTT.

The rearrangement uses TRBV20-1 and TRBJ1-1; D not resolved. Germline V gene data show CDR1 as DFQATT and CDR2 as SNEGSKA (reference sequence). The CDR3 consists of 12 residues. With 1 base removed from V and 5 bases from J, the gap between germline ends came to 8 bases. CDR3: CSARGFVTEAFF. In DNA form, the CDR3 reads TGCAGTGCTAGAGGTTTTGTAACTGAAGCTTTCTTT.

This rearrangement joins TRBV18 to TRBJ2-3; TRBD2 is a possible D gene (7 bases). The CDR3 has 17 amino acids. Trimming took off 1 base at V and 5 bases at J, with 19 bases between the two ends. CDR1 and CDR2 from the germline V gene are KGHSH and LQKENI. CDR3 residues: CASSPQFTGGRGDTQYF. The CDR3 DNA follows: TGTGCCAGCTCACCACAATTTACGGGGGGCCGAGGAGATACGCAGTATTTT.

This sequence joins TRBV20-1 and TRBJ2-5, with TRBD1 matching 7 bases. The CDR3 spans 12 residues. The junction had 6 bases not matched to a gene; V was cut back by 6 bases and J by 5 bases. CDR1 is DFQATT, CDR2 SNEGSKA, per germline (reference sequence). The CDR3 nucleotides are TGCAGTGCCATTGACAGGGAGGAGACCCAGTACTTC. Amino acids: CSAIDREETQYF.

The DNA for the CDR3 is TGTGCCAGCACCGGAGCGGGGGAAAGCTACGAGCAGTACTTC. Translating gives CASTGAGESYEQYF. The chain is built from TRBV28 and TRBJ2-7; 8 nucleotides agree with TRBD2. The CDR3 sequence is 14 residues long. Trimming at V came to 7 bases and at J to 3 bases, leaving 8 bases not matched to a gene. The germline gives CDR1 MDHEN, CDR2 SYDVKM.

The genes are TRBV11-3 and TRBJ2-3; TRBD1 is a possible D gene (6 bases). V dropped 6 bases and J dropped 2 bases, with 9 bases sitting between them. Germline V gives CDR1 SGHNT, CDR2 YENEEA. This CDR3 comprises 13 residues. CDR3 in DNA: TGTGCCAGCAGGAGGACAGCCACAGATACGCAGTATTTT. Protein sequence: CASRRTATDTQYF.

This clonotype has only one observation. This chain connects TRBV7-9 to TRBJ1-2, with 7 bases matching TRBD1. CDR3 length: 14 amino acids. From germline, CDR1 is SEHNR and CDR2 FQNEAQ (reference sequence). With 5 bases clipped from V and 8 bases from J, the junction kept 11 bases outside the gene matches. CDR3 bases: TGTGCCAGCAGCCGAGGACAGGCCTTATGGGGCTACACCTTC. Protein: CASSRGQALWGYTF.